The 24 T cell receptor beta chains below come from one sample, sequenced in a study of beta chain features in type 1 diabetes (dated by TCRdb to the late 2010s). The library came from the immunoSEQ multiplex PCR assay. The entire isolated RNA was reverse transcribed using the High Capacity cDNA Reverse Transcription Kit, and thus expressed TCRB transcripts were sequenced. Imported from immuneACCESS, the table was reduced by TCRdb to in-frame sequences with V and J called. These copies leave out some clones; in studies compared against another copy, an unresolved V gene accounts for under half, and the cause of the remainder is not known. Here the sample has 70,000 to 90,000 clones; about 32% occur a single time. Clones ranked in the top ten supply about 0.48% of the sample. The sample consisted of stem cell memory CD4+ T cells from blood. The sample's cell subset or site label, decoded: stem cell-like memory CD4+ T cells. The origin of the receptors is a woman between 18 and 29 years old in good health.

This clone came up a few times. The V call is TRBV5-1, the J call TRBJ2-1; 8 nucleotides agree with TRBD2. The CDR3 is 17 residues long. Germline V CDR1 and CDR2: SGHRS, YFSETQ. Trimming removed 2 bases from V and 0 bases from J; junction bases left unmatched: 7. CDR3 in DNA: TGCGCCAGCAGCTTTATAGAGCGGGGGAGCTCCTACAATGAGCAGTTCTTC. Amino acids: CASSFIERGSSYNEQFF.

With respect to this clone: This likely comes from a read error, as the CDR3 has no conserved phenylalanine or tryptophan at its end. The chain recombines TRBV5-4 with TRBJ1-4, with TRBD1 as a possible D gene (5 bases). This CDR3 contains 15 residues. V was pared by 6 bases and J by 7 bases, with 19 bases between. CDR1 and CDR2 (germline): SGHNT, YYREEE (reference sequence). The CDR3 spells CASNALGPGGEKLFL. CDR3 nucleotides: TGTGCCAGCAACGCCCTCGGCCCCGGGGGTGAAAAACTGTTTCTT.

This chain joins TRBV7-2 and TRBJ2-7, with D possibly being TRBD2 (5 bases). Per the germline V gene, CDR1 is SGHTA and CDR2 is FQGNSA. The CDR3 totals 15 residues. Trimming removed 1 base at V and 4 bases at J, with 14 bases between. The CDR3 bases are TGTGCCAGCAGCTTAGAACGGGGTTTCGGATACGAGCAGTACTTC. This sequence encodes CASSLERGFGYEQYF. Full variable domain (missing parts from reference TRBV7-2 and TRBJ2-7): GAGVSQSPSNKVTEKGKDVELRCDPISGHTALYWYRQSLGQGLEFLIYFQGNSAPDKSGLPSDRFSAERTGGSVSTLTIQRTQQEDSAVYLCASSLERGFGYEQYFGPGTRLTVT.

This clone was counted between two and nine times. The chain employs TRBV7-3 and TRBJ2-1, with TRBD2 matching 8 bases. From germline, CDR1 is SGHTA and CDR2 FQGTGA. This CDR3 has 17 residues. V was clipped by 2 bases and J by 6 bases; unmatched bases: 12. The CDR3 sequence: CASSLGGERGRANEQFF. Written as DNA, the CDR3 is TGTGCCAGCAGCTTAGGAGGTGAGCGGGGGCGAGCCAATGAGCAGTTCTTC.

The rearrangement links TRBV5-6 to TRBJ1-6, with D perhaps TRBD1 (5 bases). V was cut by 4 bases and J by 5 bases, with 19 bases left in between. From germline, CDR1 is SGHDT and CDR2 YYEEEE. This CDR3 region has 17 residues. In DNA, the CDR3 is TGTGCCAGCAGCCCCCCGGTAGGGGCCCGGGATAATTCACCCCTCCACTTT. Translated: CASSPPVGARDNSPLHF.

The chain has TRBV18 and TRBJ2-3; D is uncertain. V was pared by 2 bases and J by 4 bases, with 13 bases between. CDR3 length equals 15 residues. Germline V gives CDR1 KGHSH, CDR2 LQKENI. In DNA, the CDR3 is TGTGCCAGCTCACCATCTCTTCCTTCGGCAGATACGCAGTATTTT. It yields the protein CASSPSLPSADTQYF. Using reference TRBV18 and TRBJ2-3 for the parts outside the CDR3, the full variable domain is NAGVMQNPRHLVRRRGQEARLRCSPMKGHSHVYWYRQLPEEGLKFMVYLQKENIIDESGMPKERFSAEFPKEGPSILRIQQVVRGDSAAYFCASSPSLPSADTQYFGPGTRLTVL.

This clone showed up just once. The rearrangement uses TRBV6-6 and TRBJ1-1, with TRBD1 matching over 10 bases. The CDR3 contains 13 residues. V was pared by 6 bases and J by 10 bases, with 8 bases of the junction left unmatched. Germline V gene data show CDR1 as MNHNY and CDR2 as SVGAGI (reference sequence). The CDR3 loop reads CASSRRDRGRAFF. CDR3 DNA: TGTGCCAGCAGCCGTAGGGACAGGGGTCGAGCTTTCTTT.

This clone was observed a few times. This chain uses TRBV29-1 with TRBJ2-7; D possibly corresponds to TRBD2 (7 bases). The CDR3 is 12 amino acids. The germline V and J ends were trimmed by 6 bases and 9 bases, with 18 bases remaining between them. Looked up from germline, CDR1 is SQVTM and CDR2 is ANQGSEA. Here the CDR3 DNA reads TGCAGCGTAGGGGGATCCGGGAGGAGGCAGTACTTC. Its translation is CSVGGSGRRQYF.

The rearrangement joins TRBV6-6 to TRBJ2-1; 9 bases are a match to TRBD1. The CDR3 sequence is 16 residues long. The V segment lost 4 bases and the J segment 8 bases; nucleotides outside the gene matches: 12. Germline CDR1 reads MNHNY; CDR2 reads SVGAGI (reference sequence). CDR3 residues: CASSSDLGQGIDEQFF. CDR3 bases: TGTGCCAGCAGTTCGGACTTGGGACAGGGAATCGATGAGCAGTTCTTC.

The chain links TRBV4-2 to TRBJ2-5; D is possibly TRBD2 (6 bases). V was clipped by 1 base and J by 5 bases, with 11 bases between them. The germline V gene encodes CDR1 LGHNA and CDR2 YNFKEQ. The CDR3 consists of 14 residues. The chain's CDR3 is CASSQGEDGETQYF. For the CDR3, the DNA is TGTGCCAGCAGCCAAGGGGAGGATGGGGAGACCCAGTACTTC.

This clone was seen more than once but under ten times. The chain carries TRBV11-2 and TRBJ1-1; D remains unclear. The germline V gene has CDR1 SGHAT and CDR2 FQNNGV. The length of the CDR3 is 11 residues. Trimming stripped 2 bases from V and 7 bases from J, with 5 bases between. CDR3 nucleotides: TGTGCCAGCAGCTTATCATTTGAAGCTTTCTTT. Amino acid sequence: CASSLSFEAFF. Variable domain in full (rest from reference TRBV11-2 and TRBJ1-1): EAGVAQSPRYKIIEKRQSVAFWCNPISGHATLYWYQQILGQGPKLLIQFQNNGVVDDSQLPKDRFSAERLKGVDSTLKIQPAKLEDSAVYLCASSLSFEAFFGQGTRLTVV.

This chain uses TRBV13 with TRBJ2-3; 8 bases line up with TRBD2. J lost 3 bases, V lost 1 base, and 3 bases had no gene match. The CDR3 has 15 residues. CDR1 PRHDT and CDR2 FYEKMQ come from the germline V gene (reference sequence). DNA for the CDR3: TGTGCCAGCAGCTTAGACGGGGGGGCAACAGATACGCAGTATTTT. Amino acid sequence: CASSLDGGATDTQYF.

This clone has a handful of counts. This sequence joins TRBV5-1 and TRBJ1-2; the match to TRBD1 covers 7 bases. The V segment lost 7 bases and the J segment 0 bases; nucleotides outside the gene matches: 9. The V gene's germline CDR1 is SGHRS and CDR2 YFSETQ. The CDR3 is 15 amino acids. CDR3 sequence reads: CASHPGTDTNYGYTF. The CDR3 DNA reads TGCGCCAGCCATCCCGGGACAGACACTAACTATGGCTACACCTTC.

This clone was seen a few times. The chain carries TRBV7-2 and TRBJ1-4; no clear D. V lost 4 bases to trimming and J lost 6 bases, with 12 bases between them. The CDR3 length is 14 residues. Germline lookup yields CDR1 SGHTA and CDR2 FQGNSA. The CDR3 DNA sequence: TGTGCCAGCAGCTCCCCCGGGAGGGATGAAAAACTGTTTTTT. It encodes CASSSPGRDEKLFF.

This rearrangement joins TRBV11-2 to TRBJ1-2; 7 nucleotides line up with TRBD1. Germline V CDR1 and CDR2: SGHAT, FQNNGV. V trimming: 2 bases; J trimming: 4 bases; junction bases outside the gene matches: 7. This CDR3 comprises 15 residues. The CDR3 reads CASSLSRQGLYGYTF. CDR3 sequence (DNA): TGTGCCAGCAGCTTATCGAGACAGGGACTCTATGGCTACACCTTC.

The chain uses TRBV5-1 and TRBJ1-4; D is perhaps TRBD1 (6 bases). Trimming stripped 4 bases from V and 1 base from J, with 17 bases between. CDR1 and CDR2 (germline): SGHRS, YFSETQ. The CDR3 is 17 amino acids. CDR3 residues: CASSARGGAETNEKLFF. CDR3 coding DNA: TGCGCCAGCAGCGCACGGGGGGGGGCTGAAACTAATGAAAAACTGTTTTTT.

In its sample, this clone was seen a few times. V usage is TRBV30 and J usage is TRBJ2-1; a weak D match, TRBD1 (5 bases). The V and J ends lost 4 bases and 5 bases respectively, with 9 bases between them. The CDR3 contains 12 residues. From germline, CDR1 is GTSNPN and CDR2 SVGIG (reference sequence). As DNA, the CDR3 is TGTGCCTGGAAGCCAGGGAACAATGAGCAGTTCTTC. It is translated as CAWKPGNNEQFF.

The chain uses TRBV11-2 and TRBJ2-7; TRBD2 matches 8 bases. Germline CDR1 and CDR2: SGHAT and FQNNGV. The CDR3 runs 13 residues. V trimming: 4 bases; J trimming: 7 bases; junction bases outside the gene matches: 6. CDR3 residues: CASSSSGGPEQYF. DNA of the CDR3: TGTGCCAGCAGCTCCTCGGGAGGGCCAGAGCAGTACTTC. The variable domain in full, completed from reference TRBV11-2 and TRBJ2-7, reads EAGVAQSPRYKIIEKRQSVAFWCNPISGHATLYWYQQILGQGPKLLIQFQNNGVVDDSQLPKDRFSAERLKGVDSTLKIQPAKLEDSAVYLCASSSSGGPEQYFGPGTRLTVT.

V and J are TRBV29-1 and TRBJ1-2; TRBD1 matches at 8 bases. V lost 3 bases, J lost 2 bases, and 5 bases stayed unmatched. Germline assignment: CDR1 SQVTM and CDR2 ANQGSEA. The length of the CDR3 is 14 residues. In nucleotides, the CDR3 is TGCAGCGTTGAGGACAGGGTTGCGAACTATGGCTACACCTTC. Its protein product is CSVEDRVANYGYTF.

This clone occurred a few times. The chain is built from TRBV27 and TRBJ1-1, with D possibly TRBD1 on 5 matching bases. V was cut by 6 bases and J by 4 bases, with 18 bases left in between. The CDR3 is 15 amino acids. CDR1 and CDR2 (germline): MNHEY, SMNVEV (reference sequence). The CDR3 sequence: CASSTGRYGVTEAFF. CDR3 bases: TGTGCCAGCAGCACAGGTCGTTATGGGGTCACTGAAGCTTTCTTT.

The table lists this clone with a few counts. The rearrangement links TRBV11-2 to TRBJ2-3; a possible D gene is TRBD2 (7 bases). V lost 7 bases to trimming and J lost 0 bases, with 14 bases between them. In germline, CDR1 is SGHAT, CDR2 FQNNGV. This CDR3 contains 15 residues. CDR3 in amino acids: CASIPTGGSTDTQYF. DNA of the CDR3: TGTGCCAGCATCCCCACGGGGGGCAGCACAGATACGCAGTATTTT.

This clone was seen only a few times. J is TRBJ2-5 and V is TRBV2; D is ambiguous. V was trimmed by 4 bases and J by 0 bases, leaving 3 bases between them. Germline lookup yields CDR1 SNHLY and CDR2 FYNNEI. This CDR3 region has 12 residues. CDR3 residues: CASSGDQETQYF. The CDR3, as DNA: TGTGCCAGCAGTGGCGACCAAGAGACCCAGTACTTC. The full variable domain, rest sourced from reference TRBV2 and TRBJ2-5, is EPEVTQTPSHQVTQMGQEVILRCVPISNHLYFYWYRQILGQKVEFLVSFYNNEISEKSEIFDDQFSVERPDGSNFTLKIRSTKLEDSAMYFCASSGDQETQYFGPGTRLLVL.

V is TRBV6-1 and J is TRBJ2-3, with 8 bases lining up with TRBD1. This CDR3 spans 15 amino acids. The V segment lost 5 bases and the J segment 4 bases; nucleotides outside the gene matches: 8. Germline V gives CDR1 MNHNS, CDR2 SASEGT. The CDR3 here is CASSSQGAIADTQYF. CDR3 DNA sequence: TGTGCCAGCAGTTCTCAGGGGGCAATTGCAGATACGCAGTATTTT.

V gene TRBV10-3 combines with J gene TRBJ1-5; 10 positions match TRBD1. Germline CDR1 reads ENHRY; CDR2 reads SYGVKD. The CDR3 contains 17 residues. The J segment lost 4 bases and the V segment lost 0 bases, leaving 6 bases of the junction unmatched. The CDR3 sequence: CAISESAGTGANQPQHF. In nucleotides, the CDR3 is TGTGCCATCAGTGAGTCGGCGGGGACAGGGGCGAATCAGCCCCAGCATTTT.